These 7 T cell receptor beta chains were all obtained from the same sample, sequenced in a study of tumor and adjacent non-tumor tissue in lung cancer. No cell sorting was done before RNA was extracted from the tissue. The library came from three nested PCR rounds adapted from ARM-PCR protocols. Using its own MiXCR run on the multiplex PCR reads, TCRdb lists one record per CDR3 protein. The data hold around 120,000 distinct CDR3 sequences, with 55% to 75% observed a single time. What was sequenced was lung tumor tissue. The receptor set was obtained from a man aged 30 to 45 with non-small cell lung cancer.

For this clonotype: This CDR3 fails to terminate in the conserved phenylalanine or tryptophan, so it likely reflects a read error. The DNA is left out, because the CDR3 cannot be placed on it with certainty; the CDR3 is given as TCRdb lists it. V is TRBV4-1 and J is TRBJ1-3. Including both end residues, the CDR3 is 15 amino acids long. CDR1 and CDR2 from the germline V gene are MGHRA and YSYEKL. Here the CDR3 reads CASSQGQGSGNTVYY.

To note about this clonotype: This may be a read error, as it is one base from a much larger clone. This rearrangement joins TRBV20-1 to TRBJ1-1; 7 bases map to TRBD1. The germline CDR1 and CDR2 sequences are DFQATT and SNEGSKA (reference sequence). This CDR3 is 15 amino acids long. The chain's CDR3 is CSVRVHGTANTKAFF. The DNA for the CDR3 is TGCAGTGTTAGAGTTCACGGGACAGCAAACACTAAAGCTTTCTTT.

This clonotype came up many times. The DNA of the CDR3 is TGTGCCAGCAGGGACAGGGTTAACACTGAAGCTTTCTTT. This codes for CASRDRVNTEAFF. The chain has TRBV6-5 and TRBJ1-1; 8 bases are shared with TRBD1. Trimming took 6 bases from V and 2 from J; bases not matched to a gene: 2. The CDR3 is 13 amino acids. CDR1 is MNHEY, CDR2 SVGAGI, per germline.

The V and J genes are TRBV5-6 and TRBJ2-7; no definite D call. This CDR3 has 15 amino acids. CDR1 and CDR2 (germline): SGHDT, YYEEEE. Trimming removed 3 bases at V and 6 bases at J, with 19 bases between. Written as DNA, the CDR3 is TGTGCCAGCAGCTATACAGAACCGTGTCCGGCCGAGCAGTACTTC. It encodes CASSYTEPCPAEQYF.

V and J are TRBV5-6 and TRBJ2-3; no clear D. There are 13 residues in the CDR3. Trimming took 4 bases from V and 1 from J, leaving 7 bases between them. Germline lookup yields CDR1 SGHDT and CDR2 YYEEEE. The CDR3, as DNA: TGTGCCAGCAGCCTGATGGGCACAGATACGCAGTATTTT. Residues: CASSLMGTDTQYF.

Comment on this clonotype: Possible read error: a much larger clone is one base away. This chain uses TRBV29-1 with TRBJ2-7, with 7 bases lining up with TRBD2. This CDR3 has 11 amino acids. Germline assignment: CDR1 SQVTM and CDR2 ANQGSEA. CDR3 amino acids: CSVEDGEGSCF. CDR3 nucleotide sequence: TGCAGCGTTGAAGATGGGGAGGGATCGTGCTTC.

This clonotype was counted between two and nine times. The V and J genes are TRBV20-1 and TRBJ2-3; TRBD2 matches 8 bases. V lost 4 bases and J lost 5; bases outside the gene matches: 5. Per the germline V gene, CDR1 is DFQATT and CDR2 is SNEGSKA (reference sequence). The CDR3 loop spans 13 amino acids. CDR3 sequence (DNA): TGCAGTGCTATTGGGACTAGTGTAGATACGCAGTATTTT. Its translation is CSAIGTSVDTQYF.